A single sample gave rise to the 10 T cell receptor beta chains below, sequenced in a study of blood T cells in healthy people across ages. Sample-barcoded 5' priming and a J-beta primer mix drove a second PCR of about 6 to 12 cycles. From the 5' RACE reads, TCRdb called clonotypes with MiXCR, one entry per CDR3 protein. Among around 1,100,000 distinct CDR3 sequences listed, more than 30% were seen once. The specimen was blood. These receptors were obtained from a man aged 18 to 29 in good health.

The CDR3 spells CSAPDRGDGYTF. The CDR3 DNA sequence: TGCAGTGCTCCGGACAGGGGAGATGGCTACACCTTC. This chain joins TRBV20-1 and TRBJ1-2; 9 bases align to TRBD1. The CDR3 is 12 amino acids. CDR1 is DFQATT, CDR2 SNEGSKA, per germline (reference sequence). With 5 bases clipped from V and 6 bases from J, the junction kept 4 bases outside the gene matches.

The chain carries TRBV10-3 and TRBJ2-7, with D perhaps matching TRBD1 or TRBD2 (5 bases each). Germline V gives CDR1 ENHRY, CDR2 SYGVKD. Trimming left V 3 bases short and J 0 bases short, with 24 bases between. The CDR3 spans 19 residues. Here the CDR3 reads CAISDVKVTRDGSSYEQYF. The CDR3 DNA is TGTGCCATCAGTGACGTCAAAGTAACCAGGGACGGCAGCTCCTACGAGCAGTACTTC.

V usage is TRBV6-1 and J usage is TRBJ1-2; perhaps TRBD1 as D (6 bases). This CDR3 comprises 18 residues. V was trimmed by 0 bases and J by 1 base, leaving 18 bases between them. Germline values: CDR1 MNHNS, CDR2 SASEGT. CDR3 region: CASSEAGGGSPSNYGYTF. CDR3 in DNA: TGTGCCAGCAGTGAAGCCGGAGGGGGGAGTCCGAGTAACTATGGCTACACCTTC.

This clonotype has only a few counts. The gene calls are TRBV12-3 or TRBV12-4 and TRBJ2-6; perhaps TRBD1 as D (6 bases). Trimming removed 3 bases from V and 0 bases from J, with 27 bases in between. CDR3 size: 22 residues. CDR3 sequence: CASSFGVEFLTGSGSGANVLTF. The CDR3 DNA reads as TGTGCCAGCAGTTTTGGCGTCGAATTTCTTACAGGGTCGGGCTCTGGGGCCAACGTCCTGACTTTC.

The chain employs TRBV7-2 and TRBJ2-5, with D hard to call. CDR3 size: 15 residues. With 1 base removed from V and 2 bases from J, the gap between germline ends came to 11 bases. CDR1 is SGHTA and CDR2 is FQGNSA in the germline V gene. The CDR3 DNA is TGTGCCAGCAGCTTAGGTTTGGGTCTTCAAGAGACCCAGTACTTC. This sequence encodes CASSLGLGLQETQYF.

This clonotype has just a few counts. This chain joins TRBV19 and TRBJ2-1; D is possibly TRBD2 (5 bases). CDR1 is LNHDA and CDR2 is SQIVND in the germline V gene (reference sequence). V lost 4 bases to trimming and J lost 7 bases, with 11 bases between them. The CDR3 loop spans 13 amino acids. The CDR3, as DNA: TGTGCCAGTAGTACGGGGATTGCGAATGAGCAGTTCTTC. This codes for CASSTGIANEQFF.

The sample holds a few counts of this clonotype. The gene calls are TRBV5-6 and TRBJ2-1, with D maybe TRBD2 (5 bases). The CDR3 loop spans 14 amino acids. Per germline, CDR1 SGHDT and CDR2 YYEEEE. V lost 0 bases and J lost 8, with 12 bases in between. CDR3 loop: CASSLETPEDEQFF. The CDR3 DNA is TGTGCCAGCAGCTTGGAGACCCCGGAGGATGAGCAGTTCTTC.

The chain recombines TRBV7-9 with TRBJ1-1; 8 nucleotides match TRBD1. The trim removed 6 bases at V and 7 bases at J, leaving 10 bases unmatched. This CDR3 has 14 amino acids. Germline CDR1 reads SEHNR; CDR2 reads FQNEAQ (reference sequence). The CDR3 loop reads CASRLQGDKGEAFF. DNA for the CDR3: TGTGCCAGCAGGTTACAGGGGGATAAGGGTGAAGCTTTCTTT.

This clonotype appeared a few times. For the CDR3, the DNA is TGCGCCAGCAGCCAAGAAGGAGCAGTGTCTTTGGAGGATTCACCCCTCCACTTT. It yields the protein CASSQEGAVSLEDSPLHF. J is TRBJ1-6 and V is TRBV4-3; no definite D call. Germline V lookup: CDR1 LGHNA, CDR2 YSLEER. V gave up 0 bases and J gave up 8 bases, with 20 bases separating them. CDR3 length equals 18 residues.

CDR3 sequence: CSASRRISGYEQYF. The CDR3 coding sequence is TGCAGTGCTAGTAGAAGAATTAGCGGCTACGAGCAGTACTTC. V is TRBV20-1 and J is TRBJ2-7, with D possibly being TRBD2 (6 bases). Germline V CDR1 and CDR2: DFQATT, SNEGSKA (reference sequence). V lost 3 bases to trimming and J lost 3 bases, with 15 bases between them. The CDR3 contains 14 residues.